This entry concerns a single T cell receptor beta chain. Its cognate antigen is unknown. ViraFEST assay sequencing came after antigen-specific CD4+ T cells were expanded with viral peptide pools. Around day 10 of culture, CD4+ T cells were separated out. Participants got two doses of BNT162b2 or mRNA-1273 vaccine. Some 2 million PBMC were placed in each well, which was supplemented with 10 IU/ml IL-2 and roughly 9 ug/ml peptides. The data were taken from a study of vaccination effects on CD4 cells after COVID-19. Findings of the study overall: Few convalescent patients were studied, and early post-infection samples were lacking. Healthy vaccinees' vaccine-induced clones included only 1 of 255 that recognized common cold coronaviruses.

Profiled with immunoSEQ multiplex PCR; TCRdb holds only in-frame clones, not every one. The sample carries roughly 14,000 clones, over 60% recorded once. CDR1 and CDR2 from the germline V gene are MNHNS and SASEGT. V was shortened by 1 base and J by 0 bases, with 12 bases between the two germline ends. The CDR3 runs 16 residues. The sequence came from a human donor who received a COVID-19 vaccine. The sample consisted of CD4+ T cells from PBMCs cultured with SARS-CoV-2 spike peptides, taken after COVID-19 vaccination. The rearrangement joins TRBV6-1 to TRBJ1-1; no clear D. The CDR3 coding sequence is TGTGCCAGCAGTGAAGGCGAGGGTCCCATGAACACTGAAGCTTTCTTT. Its translation: CASSEGEGPMNTEAFF.